This entry lists 9 T cell receptor beta chains sequenced from one sample in a study of cytomegalovirus exposure and HLA in healthy donors. The table came from immunoSEQ multiplex PCR; TCRdb's copy has only in-frame clones and leaves some out. The sample consists of about 83,000 clones, about 96% of them appearing once. The source material was PBMCs. Receptors originate from a woman between 18 and 30 years old in good health and CMV-seronegative.

J is TRBJ2-7 and V is TRBV7-2; 15 nucleotides line up with TRBD2. This CDR3 region has 15 residues. Trimming cost V 5 bases and J 6 bases; bases outside gene matches: 5. Germline CDR1 reads SGHTA; CDR2 reads FQGNSA. Here the CDR3 DNA reads TGTGCCAGCAGCCCGGGGGGACTAGCGGGAGGCGAGCAGTACTTC. This sequence encodes CASSPGGLAGGEQYF.

The chain is built from TRBV7-9 and TRBJ1-1; no reliable D call. Trimming cost V 0 bases and J 1 base, with 9 bases left between them. The CDR3 has 15 amino acids. Germline loops: CDR1 SEHNR, CDR2 FQNEAQ (reference sequence). The CDR3 DNA is TGTGCCAGCAGCTTAGCGCTTCCAGGGAACACTGAAGCTTTCTTT. Its protein product is CASSLALPGNTEAFF. Complete variable domain (other parts from reference TRBV7-9 and TRBJ1-1): DTGVSQNPRHKITKRGQNVTFRCDPISEHNRLYWYRQTLGQGPEFLTYFQNEAQLEKSRLLSDRFSAERPKGSFSTLEIQRTEQGDSAMYLCASSLALPGNTEAFFGQGTRLTVV.

CDR3 loop: CASSPLRVSGSGANVLTF. The DNA of the CDR3 is TGTGCCAGCAGCCCCTTGAGGGTTAGTGGCTCTGGGGCCAACGTCCTGACTTTC. This chain uses TRBV5-6 with TRBJ2-6, with D perhaps TRBD2 (5 bases). Trimming removed 4 bases from V and 0 bases from J, with 17 bases in between. The CDR3 contains 18 residues. Germline CDR1 reads SGHDT; CDR2 reads YYEEEE.

V gene TRBV4-1 combines with J gene TRBJ1-1; a weak D match, TRBD1 (5 bases). Trimming shortened V by 3 bases and J by 4 bases, and 12 bases separated the two germline ends. The germline V gene has CDR1 MGHRA and CDR2 YSYEKL. The CDR3 spans 14 residues. The CDR3 DNA reads as TGCGCCAGCAGCCAGCCTTTCCAGGGCACTGAAGCTTTCTTT. It is translated as CASSQPFQGTEAFF.

The chain uses TRBV11-3 and TRBJ2-1, with 16 bases aligning to TRBD2. Germline V lookup: CDR1 SGHNT, CDR2 YENEEA. This CDR3 is 16 amino acids long. Trimming cost V 5 bases and J 4 bases; bases outside gene matches: 2. The CDR3 DNA reads TGTGCCAGCAGCACGGGACTAGCGGGAGGGTACAATGAGCAGTTCTTC. As protein: CASSTGLAGGYNEQFF.

The CDR3 DNA follows: TGTGCCAGCAGCGTAGTAAGCGCCGGATCCACAGATACGCAGTATTTT. It translates to CASSVVSAGSTDTQYF. J is TRBJ2-3 and V is TRBV9; unclear D gene. Germline V gene sequence: CDR1 SGDLS, CDR2 YYNGEE. Trimming stripped 0 bases from V and 2 bases from J, with 13 bases between. The CDR3 loop spans 16 amino acids. Filled out from reference TRBV9 and TRBJ2-3, the complete variable domain reads DSGVTQTPKHLITATGQRVTLRCSPRSGDLSVYWYQQSLDQGLQFLIQYYNGEERAKGNILERFSAQQFPDLHSELNLSSLELGDSALYFCASSVVSAGSTDTQYFGPGTRLTVL.

This chain connects TRBV25-1 to TRBJ2-2; D perhaps matches TRBD1 (5 bases). Germline loops: CDR1 MGHDK, CDR2 SYGVNS. CDR3 length: 14 amino acids. Trimming cost V 5 bases and J 3 bases, with 10 bases left between them. For the CDR3, the DNA is TGTGCCAGCAGTCCCCCCAGGGACACCGGGGAGCTGTTTTTT. As protein: CASSPPRDTGELFF.

This clone appeared once. The gene calls are TRBV5-1 and TRBJ1-3; 7 nucleotides line up with TRBD1. Germline V lookup: CDR1 SGHRS, CDR2 YFSETQ. V was clipped by 1 base and J by 0 bases; unmatched bases: 4. The CDR3 consists of 16 residues. The CDR3 sequence: CASSLQGDSSGNTIYF. The DNA for the CDR3 is TGCGCCAGCAGCTTGCAGGGGGACAGCTCTGGAAACACCATATATTTT.

The chain combines TRBV27 with TRBJ1-1, with D perhaps TRBD1 (5 bases). The CDR3 totals 13 residues. The ends were cut back, 3 bases at V and 7 bases at J, with 12 bases in the middle. Per the germline V gene, CDR1 is MNHEY and CDR2 is SMNVEV (reference sequence). The CDR3 DNA reads TGTGCCAGCAGTTTTACCGACAGATATGAAGCTTTCTTT. Its protein is CASSFTDRYEAFF.